What follows are 32 T cell receptor beta chains derived from one specimen sequenced in a study of shared clonotypes between healthy human individuals. This table comes from immunoSEQ multiplex PCR, and its TCRdb copy is limited to in-frame clones, with some not included. Of approximately 980,000 clones listed, less than 85% were seen once; the top ten hold approximately 1.5%. Material: memory CD4+ T cells sorted from blood. Subset reported: CD45RA-negative fraction. The receptors here all came from a man aged 18 to 35 in good health.

The chain is built from TRBV5-6 and TRBJ1-2, with 11 bases matching TRBD1. The V gene's germline CDR1 is SGHDT and CDR2 YYEEEE. The J segment lost 2 bases and the V segment lost 3 bases, leaving 9 bases of the junction unmatched. The CDR3 length is 17 residues. The chain's CDR3 is CASSSLDRGRGNYGYTF. The CDR3 DNA reads as TGTGCCAGCAGCTCCCTGGACAGGGGGCGCGGGAACTATGGCTACACCTTC.

The rearrangement uses TRBV18 and TRBJ1-5, with TRBD1 identical over 7 bases. J gave up 5 bases and V 3 bases, and 4 bases lay outside the gene matches. Germline CDR1 KGHSH, CDR2 LQKENI. CDR3 length equals 14 residues. This chain's CDR3 is CASSPGQVYQPQHF. CDR3 coding DNA: TGTGCCAGCTCACCCGGACAGGTCTATCAGCCCCAGCATTTT.

V is TRBV2 and J is TRBJ2-1; D perhaps matches TRBD2 (5 bases). Germline values: CDR1 SNHLY, CDR2 FYNNEI. The CDR3 length is 13 residues. The V end was cut by 2 bases, the J end by 6 bases, with 8 bases between. CDR3 nucleotides: TGTGCCAGCAGTGAATATCGGGGCAATGAGCAGTTCTTC. It codes for CASSEYRGNEQFF.

This rearrangement joins TRBV18 to TRBJ1-6; D is possibly TRBD1 (5 bases). Trimming removed 6 bases at V and 7 bases at J, with 16 bases between. CDR1 and CDR2 (germline): KGHSH, LQKENI. This CDR3 region has 15 residues. In DNA, the CDR3 is TGTGCCAGCTCGCCGCCGGCTGGGGCGAATTCACCCCTCCACTTT. Protein product: CASSPPAGANSPLHF.

This clone came up a few times. The chain couples TRBV5-1 to TRBJ2-1; 11 nucleotides align to TRBD2. CDR1 is SGHRS and CDR2 is YFSETQ in the germline V gene. V lost 1 base and J lost 9; bases outside the gene matches: 15. This CDR3 region has 18 residues. CDR3 residues: CASSLRAASGRISAEQFF. The CDR3 nucleotides read TGCGCCAGCAGCTTGAGGGCGGCTAGCGGGAGGATTAGCGCTGAGCAGTTCTTC.

Note on this clone: At one end the junction does not follow the germline gene, possibly because of a read error. V gene TRBV7-6 combines with J gene TRBJ1-5; D possibly corresponds to TRBD1 (5 bases). Per the germline V gene, CDR1 is SGHVS and CDR2 is FNYEAQ. The CDR3 is 11 residues long. The CDR3: CASSLLRTGGF. The DNA for the CDR3 is TGTGCCAGCAGCTTACTGAGGACGGGGGGTTTT.

This clone was seen a handful of times. The chain combines TRBV4-2 with TRBJ2-7; tentatively, D is TRBD2 (6 bases). The CDR3 is 16 amino acids. V was clipped by 1 base and J by 0 bases, with 13 bases between them. Germline-derived CDR1 and CDR2 are LGHNA and YNFKEQ. The CDR3 is CASSQASAGFSYEQYF. CDR3 coding DNA: TGTGCCAGCAGCCAAGCATCGGCGGGGTTCTCCTACGAGCAGTACTTC.

The J gene is TRBJ2-2, the V gene TRBV7-9, with 11 bases identical to TRBD2. The CDR3 totals 18 residues. Germline values: CDR1 SEHNR, CDR2 FQNEAQ (reference sequence). Germline trimming cut 5 bases from V and 4 bases from J; bases unmatched to any gene: 12. This chain's CDR3 is CASSTRSASGRPTGELFF. The CDR3 DNA reads TGTGCCAGCAGCACCAGGTCGGCTAGCGGGAGGCCCACCGGGGAGCTGTTTTTT. Variable domain in full (rest from reference TRBV7-9 and TRBJ2-2): DTGVSQNPRHKITKRGQNVTFRCDPISEHNRLYWYRQTLGQGPEFLTYFQNEAQLEKSRLLSDRFSAERPKGSFSTLEIQRTEQGDSAMYLCASSTRSASGRPTGELFFGEGSRLTVL.

The rearrangement joins TRBV11-2 to TRBJ1-5; D may be TRBD1 (6 bases). Looked up from germline, CDR1 is SGHAT and CDR2 is FQNNGV. Trimming shortened V by 4 bases and J by 2 bases, and 12 bases separated the two germline ends. The CDR3 is 15 residues long. The CDR3 loop reads CASSSRAGGNQPQHF. CDR3 nucleotides: TGTGCCAGCAGCTCCCGGGCAGGGGGCAATCAGCCCCAGCATTTT.

The CDR3 reads CASSFGQGRKEKLFF. CDR3 sequence (DNA): TGTGCCAGCAGCTTTGGACAGGGAAGAAAAGAAAAACTGTTTTTT. V and J are TRBV7-2 and TRBJ1-4; 8 bases are a match to TRBD1. V was pared by 3 bases and J by 8 bases, with 8 bases of the junction left unmatched. CDR1 is SGHTA and CDR2 is FQGNSA in the germline V gene. This CDR3 has 15 residues.

This rearrangement joins TRBV19 to TRBJ1-6; 7 bases are shared with TRBD1. CDR1 and CDR2 from the germline V gene are LNHDA and SQIVND (reference sequence). The J segment lost 7 bases and the V segment lost 6 bases, leaving 6 bases of the junction unmatched. The CDR3 runs to 14 residues. The CDR3 bases are TGTGCCAGTAGGGAGGGACAGACGAATTCACCCCTCCACTTT. This translates into CASREGQTNSPLHF. Filled out from reference TRBV19 and TRBJ1-6, the complete variable domain reads DGGITQSPKYLFRKEGQNVTLSCEQNLNHDAMYWYRQDPGQGLRLIYYSQIVNDFQKGDIAEGYSVSREKKESFPLTVTSAQKNPTAFYLCASREGQTNSPLHFGNGTRLTVT.

J is TRBJ2-3 and V is TRBV27; a weak D match, TRBD1 (6 bases). Germline-derived CDR1 and CDR2 are MNHEY and SMNVEV (reference sequence). The ends were cut back, 3 bases at V and 8 bases at J, with 15 bases in the middle. The CDR3 spans 14 residues. The CDR3 reads CASSLAGTQGTQYF. As DNA, the CDR3 is TGTGCCAGCAGTTTGGCCGGGACACAGGGTACGCAGTATTTT.

J is TRBJ1-5 and V is TRBV6-5, with TRBD1 identical over 7 bases. Unmatched junction bases numbered 9, after V lost 8 bases and J lost 5 bases. The germline CDR1 and CDR2 sequences are MNHEY and SVGAGI. This CDR3 is 14 amino acids long. The CDR3 bases are TGTGCCAGCCGTCGACAGGGTAGGGATCAGCCCCAGCATTTT. It yields the protein CASRRQGRDQPQHF.

This clone was recorded once. The chain has TRBV10-3 and TRBJ2-7, with no clear D. V shed 6 bases and J shed 0 bases, with 9 bases lying between them. Germline loops: CDR1 ENHRY, CDR2 SYGVKD. The CDR3 runs 13 residues. Written as DNA, the CDR3 is TGTGCCATCAGCCGCCCTGGCTCCTACGAGCAGTACTTC. The encoded protein is CAISRPGSYEQYF.

The rearrangement joins TRBV27 to TRBJ2-7, with D uncertain. This CDR3 contains 15 residues. Germline CDR1 and CDR2: MNHEY and SMNVEV (reference sequence). The V end was cut by 0 bases, the J end by 3 bases, with 12 bases between. CDR3 nucleotide sequence: TGTGCCAGCAGTTTATCTCCAGCCCTCGGCTACGAGCAGTACTTC. Protein sequence: CASSLSPALGYEQYF.

This clone was seen a single time. The gene calls are TRBV19 and TRBJ1-3; D unresolved. V gave up 3 bases and J gave up 2 bases, with 11 bases separating them. CDR1 LNHDA and CDR2 SQIVND come from the germline V gene (reference sequence). The CDR3 has 15 amino acids. Here the CDR3 DNA reads TGTGCCAGTAGTATCGCCAGGACCCCTGGAAACACCATATATTTT. As protein: CASSIARTPGNTIYF.

This sequence joins TRBV23-1 and TRBJ2-2, with D tentatively TRBD1 (8 bases). TRBV23-1 counts as an open reading frame of uncertain function. The CDR3 loop spans 13 amino acids. V dropped 6 bases and J dropped 7 bases, with 12 bases sitting between them. CDR3 sequence (DNA): TGCGCCAGCAGGACAGGGGAGGGCGGGGAGCTGTTTTTT. Translated: CASRTGEGGELFF.

V and J are TRBV10-3 and TRBJ1-1; TRBD1 matches 9 bases. Per the germline V gene, CDR1 is ENHRY and CDR2 is SYGVKD. The CDR3 runs to 14 residues. Trimming at V came to 6 bases and at J to 4 bases, leaving 6 bases not matched to a gene. CDR3 nucleotide sequence: TGTGCCATCAGCGTAGACAGGGGGAGCACTGAAGCTTTCTTT. It translates to CAISVDRGSTEAFF.

The genes are TRBV20-1 and TRBJ1-2, with a possible D match to TRBD1 (6 bases). V dropped 3 bases and J dropped 8 bases, with 10 bases sitting between them. The germline V gene encodes CDR1 DFQATT and CDR2 SNEGSKA (reference sequence). The length of the CDR3 is 11 residues. The CDR3 DNA reads as TGCAGTGCTAGGGACAGAGGCGGCTACACCTTC. It yields the protein CSARDRGGYTF.

This chain uses TRBV5-1 with TRBJ2-1; the D gene is possibly TRBD2 (6 bases). Trimming left V 0 bases short and J 0 bases short, with 10 bases between. This CDR3 has 16 residues. From germline, CDR1 is SGHRS and CDR2 YFSETQ. The CDR3 sequence: CASSLAGSLSYNEQFF. CDR3 coding DNA: TGCGCCAGCAGCTTGGCCGGGAGCCTCTCCTACAATGAGCAGTTCTTC.

This chain uses TRBV7-2 with TRBJ2-1, with a weak D call TRBD2 (5 bases). From germline, CDR1 is SGHTA and CDR2 FQGNSA. V shed 1 base and J shed 9 bases, with 10 bases lying between them. The CDR3 consists of 13 residues. CDR3 DNA: TGTGCCAGCAGCTTAGGGTGGGCGGGTGAGCAGTTCTTC. Protein: CASSLGWAGEQFF. Full variable domain (outside the CDR3, taken from reference TRBV7-2 and TRBJ2-1): GAGVSQSPSNKVTEKGKDVELRCDPISGHTALYWYRQSLGQGLEFLIYFQGNSAPDKSGLPSDRFSAERTGGSVSTLTIQRTQQEDSAVYLCASSLGWAGEQFFGPGTRLTVL.

The chain combines TRBV7-2 with TRBJ2-1; D is perhaps TRBD1 or TRBD2 (5 bases each). Germline assignment: CDR1 SGHTA and CDR2 FQGNSA. V was pared by 5 bases and J by 7 bases, with 15 bases between. The CDR3 length is 14 residues. The DNA of the CDR3 is TGTGCCAGCAGCCTCCAGGGCTCGGGGAATGAGCAGTTCTTC. Amino acid sequence: CASSLQGSGNEQFF.

This clone appeared once. CDR3 region: CASSPTAGNNEKLFF. In DNA form, the CDR3 reads TGTGCCAGCAGCCCGACGGCGGGAAATAATGAAAAACTGTTTTTT. The rearrangement links TRBV5-4 to TRBJ1-4; no clear D. This CDR3 has 15 amino acids. Germline V gene data show CDR1 as SGHNT and CDR2 as YYREEE (reference sequence). V was cut by 4 bases and J by 4 bases, with 14 bases left in between.

In DNA form, the CDR3 reads TGCGCCAGCAGCATAGACATTCCCAATTCACCCCTCCACTTT. It specifies CASSIDIPNSPLHF. V and J are TRBV5-1 and TRBJ1-6, with D uncertain. CDR1 and CDR2 (germline): SGHRS, YFSETQ. The V and J ends lost 4 bases and 7 bases respectively, with 12 bases between them. The CDR3 is 14 residues long. The full variable domain, completed using reference TRBV5-1 and TRBJ1-6, is KAGVTQTPRYLIKTRGQQVTLSCSPISGHRSVSWYQQTPGQGLQFLFEYFSETQRNKGNFPGRFSGRQFSNSRSEMNVSTLELGDSALYLCASSIDIPNSPLHFGNGTRLTVT.

The chain joins TRBV7-3 to TRBJ1-1, with D perhaps matching TRBD1 (5 bases). The germline V gene encodes CDR1 SGHTA and CDR2 FQGTGA. V was trimmed by 4 bases and J by 1 base, leaving 10 bases between them. The CDR3 spans 14 residues. CDR3 bases: TGTGCCAGCAGCTCTCGGGGCGGGAACACTGAAGCTTTCTTT. Translated, it gives CASSSRGGNTEAFF.

The chain links TRBV5-4 to TRBJ2-7, with TRBD2 matching 11 bases. The CDR3 has 15 residues. Germline-derived CDR1 and CDR2 are SGHNT and YYREEE (reference sequence). With 0 bases clipped from V and 5 bases from J, the junction kept 4 bases outside the gene matches. In nucleotides, the CDR3 is TGTGCCAGCAGCTTGGAGTCTAGCGGGAGGAACGAGCAGTACTTC. Encoded protein: CASSLESSGRNEQYF.

This clone was picked up a small number of times. The genes are TRBV19 and TRBJ1-5; 9 nucleotides align to TRBD1. Trimming at V came to 6 bases and at J to 2 bases, leaving 11 bases not matched to a gene. This CDR3 comprises 17 residues. Germline V gives CDR1 LNHDA, CDR2 SQIVND (reference sequence). In DNA, the CDR3 is TGTGCCAGTAGGGGGACAGGGACGACGTTTGGCAATCAGCCCCAGCATTTT. This gives the protein CASRGTGTTFGNQPQHF.

V and J are TRBV5-1 and TRBJ1-3, with 11 bases identical to TRBD1. The CDR3 has 18 amino acids. Germline lookup yields CDR1 SGHRS and CDR2 YFSETQ. V was clipped by 0 bases and J by 4 bases; unmatched bases: 9. The CDR3 DNA is TGCGCCAGCAGCTTGGCCGGGACAGGGGGTGTGGTAGGAAACACCATATATTTT. This encodes CASSLAGTGGVVGNTIYF.

V usage is TRBV7-2 and J usage is TRBJ1-6, with 9 bases identical to TRBD1. The CDR3 runs to 19 residues. With 5 bases clipped from V and 0 bases from J, the junction kept 11 bases outside the gene matches. Germline V gives CDR1 SGHTA, CDR2 FQGNSA. CDR3 nucleotides: TGTGCCAGCAGCCTCCAAGGTGGGACAGGGAGCTCCTATAATTCACCCCTCCACTTT. Amino acids: CASSLQGGTGSSYNSPLHF.

The CDR3: CASRETGNTEAFF. The CDR3 DNA is TGCGCCAGCAGGGAGACAGGGAACACTGAAGCTTTCTTT. The rearrangement uses TRBV10-1 and TRBJ1-1; D may be TRBD1 (6 bases). The V gene lost 6 bases and the J gene lost 1 base, with 9 bases spanning the gap. Germline V gene sequence: CDR1 WNHNN, CDR2 SYGVQD (reference sequence). This CDR3 spans 13 amino acids.

Only one count was recorded for this clone. This rearrangement joins TRBV7-2 to TRBJ1-1, with D unresolved. The germline gives CDR1 SGHTA, CDR2 FQGNSA. The CDR3 is 14 residues long. Deletions cut 10 bases from V and 0 bases from J, with 15 bases between. This chain's CDR3 is CAIVLGDMNTEAFF. The DNA of the CDR3 is TGTGCCATCGTACTTGGGGATATGAACACTGAAGCTTTCTTT.

This chain links TRBV6-6 with TRBJ2-7, with no clear D. Germline V gene lookup returns CDR1 MNHNY and CDR2 SVGAGI (reference sequence). There are 14 residues in the CDR3. V was clipped by 0 bases and J by 6 bases, with 12 bases between them. The CDR3 coding sequence is TGTGCCAGCAGTTACTCGAGAGGAGTGGGCGAGCAGTACTTC. Amino acids: CASSYSRGVGEQYF.